This T cell receptor (beta chain) is from a study of chemoradiotherapy in HPV16-positive cancers. Across the whole study: Candidate HPV-specific clones and shared TCR motifs came from a couple of HPV16-positive patients.

About this clone itself: The antigen is unknown.

The CDR3 runs 15 residues. CDR1 KGHSH and CDR2 LQKENI come from the germline V gene. Trimming shortened V by 1 base and J by 4 bases, and 13 bases separated the two germline ends. Samples were taken several times over chemoradiotherapy. Notes on the study in general: Only a couple of HPV16-positive patients supplied the functional HPV-specificity definition. Candidate HPV-specific clones and E7-related TCR motifs grew in tumor during treatment.

Measured with immunoSEQ multiplex PCR; TCRdb has only the in-frame clones, and not every one. This table has several thousand clones, about three quarters appearing once. V and J are TRBV18 and TRBJ2-5; either TRBD1 or TRBD2 may supply D (5 bases each). The clonotype was recovered from a human donor with HPV-associated anogenital cancer. Sampling was performed from a patient who underwent chemoradiotherapy. The CDR3 protein is CASSPRDGGTETQYF. The CDR3 DNA reads as TGTGCCAGCTCACCACGGGACGGTGGGACAGAGACCCAGTACTTC. The whole variable domain, filled in from reference TRBV18 and TRBJ2-5, reads NAGVMQNPRHLVRRRGQEARLRCSPMKGHSHVYWYRQLPEEGLKFMVYLQKENIIDESGMPKERFSAEFPKEGPSILRIQQVVRGDSAAYFCASSPRDGGTETQYFGPGTRLLVL.